The T cell receptor (beta chain) described here comes from a study of blood T cells in healthy people across ages. This clonotype appeared a few times. Primers used in a second PCR of about 7 to 12 cycles were a sample-barcoded 5' primer and a J-beta primer mix. The authors tagged each cDNA molecule using a template-switch adaptor with 12 random nucleotides. One entry per CDR3 protein, called by TCRdb with MiXCR from the 5' RACE reads. The table includes about 800,000 distinct CDR3 sequences, more than 20% detected once. The CDR3 sequence is 13 residues long. In germline, CDR1 is SQVTM, CDR2 ANQGSEA. These data also featured in a second study, about T cells of mothers and their children. From that paper: Each mother gave over 9.5 million TCR beta CDR3 reads; each child, about 3 million.

The rearrangement links TRBV29-1 to TRBJ2-5; no definite D call. TRBJ2-7 explains the end of the DNA better; the J call may be wrong. The specimen sequenced was blood. This receptor was identified in a boy younger than 18 in good health. CDR3 in DNA: TGCAGCGTTGAATGGACGGATTCCTACGAGCAGTACTTC. It is translated as CSVEWTDSYEQYF.